Listed below are T cell receptor beta chains from one sample, sequenced in a study of blood T cell repertoires in COVID-19. Generated by immunoSEQ multiplex PCR, the TCRdb table keeps only in-frame clones and is missing some. The sample has over 100,000 clones, approximately 81% seen once. The sequenced material came from peripheral blood. The receptors stem from an elderly woman with acute or convalescent COVID-19. Each CDR3 is given with its conserved first and last residue.

>TRBJ2-1|TRBV7-2
CASTLSGTTPYNEQFF
>TRBJ1-5|TRBV6-5
CASSRAGERDQPQHF
>TRBJ2-1|TRBV7-2
CASSTTSYNEQFF
>TRBJ1-2|TRBV7-2
CASAWDTVGGYTF
>TRBJ2-7|TRBV5-1
CASSLSGGNSYEQYF
>TRBJ1-3|TRBV6-1
CASSDRVSGNTIYF
>TRBJ1-4|TRBV6-1
CASSEAGTIFKLFF
>TRBJ1-3|TRBV6-5
CASSYSGGRSGNTIYF
>TRBJ2-6|TRBV19
CASSKPRRVSGANVLTF
>TRBJ2-1|TRBV7-3
CASSPSLASSEGEQFF
>TRBJ2-7|TRBV3-1/TRBV3-2
CASSQGPRGRYEQYF
>TRBJ1-2|TRBV9
CASSVAPANYGYTF
>TRBJ2-4|TRBV28
CASSSPGQNIQYF
>TRBJ2-5|TRBV10-3
CAISDGEETQYF
>TRBJ1-4|TRBV28
CASRPPGGQNEKLFF
>TRBJ2-7|TRBV7-9
CASRNQTSGEQYF
>TRBJ1-4|TRBV19
CASSIARTGSNEKLFF
>TRBJ2-1|TRBV10-3
CAISEGQPRGEQFF
>TRBJ2-1|TRBV15
CATSREGDGGYNEQFF
>TRBJ2-5|TRBV3-1/TRBV3-2
CASSRRETQYF
>TRBJ2-7|TRBV11-2
CASSLDGRTGSSYEQYF
>TRBJ1-1|TRBV12-3/TRBV12-4
CASSLEFSEAFF
>TRBJ2-7|TRBV5-1
CASSSTGTGGSGEQYF
>TRBJ2-3|TRBV5-4
CASSFWTTSNTQYF
>TRBJ1-1|TRBV7-2
CASTLSPGTGYEAFF
>TRBJ2-2|TRBV19
CASSTPVGQGEKNTGELFF
>TRBJ1-2|TRBV29-1
CSVAGSAYGYTF
>TRBJ1-2|TRBV12-3/TRBV12-4
CASTSTSNYGYTF
>TRBJ1-2|TRBV7-2
CASSLTGTNYGYTF
>TRBJ1-2|TRBV7-2
CASSRDRNYGYTF
>TRBJ1-2|TRBV28
CASSPPSAGGGNYGYTF
>TRBJ1-1|TRBV29-1
CASTRQDSEAFF
>TRBJ2-5|TRBV6-2/TRBV6-3
CASSSPLAGVKETQYF
>TRBJ1-1|TRBV5-1
CASSLVGGIGVDTEAFF
>TRBJ1-5|TRBV10-3
CAISESTASNQPQHF
>TRBJ1-4|TRBV7-9
CASSSGVPNEKLFF
>TRBJ2-2|TRBV28
CASRVSDTGELFF
>TRBJ1-4|TRBV15
CATSRGGRGDFEKLFF
>TRBJ1-2|TRBV5-6
CASSPGTGLEYGYTF
>TRBJ1-1|TRBV11-2
CASSYSNPTEAFF